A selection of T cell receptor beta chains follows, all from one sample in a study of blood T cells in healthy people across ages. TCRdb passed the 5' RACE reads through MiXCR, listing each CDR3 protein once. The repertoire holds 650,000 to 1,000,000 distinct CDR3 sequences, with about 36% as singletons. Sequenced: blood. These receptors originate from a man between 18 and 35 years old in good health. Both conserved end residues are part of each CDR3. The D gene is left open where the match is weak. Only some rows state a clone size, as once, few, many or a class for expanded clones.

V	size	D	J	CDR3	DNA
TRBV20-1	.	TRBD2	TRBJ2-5	CSASGGAFHEQYF	TGCAGTGCTAGCGGGGGGGCCTTCCATGAGCAGTACTTC
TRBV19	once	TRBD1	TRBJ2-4	CASSIMGQGIDIQYF	TGTGCCAGTAGTATAATGGGACAGGGGATTGACATTCAGTACTTC
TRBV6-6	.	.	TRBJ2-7	CASSYREWIRDTGQYF	TGTGCCAGCAGTTACAGGGAGTGGATACGGGATACGGGGCAGTACTTC
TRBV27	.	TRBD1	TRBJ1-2	CASSTAWDREKGYTF	TGTGCCAGCAGTACCGCCTGGGACAGGGAGAAAGGATACACCTTC
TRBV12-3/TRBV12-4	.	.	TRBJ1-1	CASVLTPMNTEAFF	TGTGCCAGCGTCCTTACCCCAATGAACACTGAAGCTTTCTTT
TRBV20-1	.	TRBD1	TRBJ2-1	CSAERDRGDEQFF	TGCAGTGCCGAAAGGGACAGGGGCGATGAGCAGTTCTTC
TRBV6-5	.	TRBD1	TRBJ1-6	CASSYRDRGGSPLHF	TGTGCCAGCAGTTACAGGGACAGGGGCGGTTCACCCCTCCACTTT
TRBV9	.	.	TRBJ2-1	CASSARGDEQFF	TGTGCCAGCAGCGCCAGGGGCGATGAGCAGTTCTTC
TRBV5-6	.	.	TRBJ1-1	CASSLDTILNTEAFF	TGTGCCAGCAGCTTGGACACCATATTGAACACTGAAGCTTTCTTT
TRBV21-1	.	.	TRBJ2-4	CAERPGDWTKNIQYF	TGTGCGGAGAGGCCGGGGGACTGGACCAAAAACATTCAGTACTTC
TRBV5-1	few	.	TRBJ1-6	CASRPYLSTSSYNSPLHF	TGCGCCAGCAGACCGTACCTCTCGACCAGCTCCTATAATTCACCCCTCCACTTT
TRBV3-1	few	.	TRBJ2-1	CASSRRGRAHNEQFF	TGTGCCAGCAGCCGTAGGGGGAGAGCCCACAATGAGCAGTTCTTC
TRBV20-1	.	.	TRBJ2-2	CSAREDSINTGELFF	TGCAGTGCTAGAGAGGACAGTATCAACACCGGGGAGCTGTTTTTT
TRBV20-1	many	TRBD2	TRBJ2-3	CSALSGGGLTDTQYF	TGCAGTGCTCTCTCAGGCGGGGGACTCACAGATACGCAGTATTTT